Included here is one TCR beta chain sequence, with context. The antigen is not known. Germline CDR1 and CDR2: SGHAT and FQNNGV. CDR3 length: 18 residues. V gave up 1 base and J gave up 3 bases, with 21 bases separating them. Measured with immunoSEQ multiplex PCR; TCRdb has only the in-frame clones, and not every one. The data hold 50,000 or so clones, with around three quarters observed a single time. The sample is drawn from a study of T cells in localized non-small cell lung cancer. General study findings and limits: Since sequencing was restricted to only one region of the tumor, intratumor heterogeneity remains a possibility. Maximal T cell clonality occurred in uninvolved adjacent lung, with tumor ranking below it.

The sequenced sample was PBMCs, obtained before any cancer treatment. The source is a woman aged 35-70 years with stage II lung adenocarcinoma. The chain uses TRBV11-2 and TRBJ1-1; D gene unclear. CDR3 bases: TGTGCCAGCAGCTTAGCTGCGGGGAGAGAAGGGAAGGACACTGAAGCTTTCTTT. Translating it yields CASSLAAGREGKDTEAFF.